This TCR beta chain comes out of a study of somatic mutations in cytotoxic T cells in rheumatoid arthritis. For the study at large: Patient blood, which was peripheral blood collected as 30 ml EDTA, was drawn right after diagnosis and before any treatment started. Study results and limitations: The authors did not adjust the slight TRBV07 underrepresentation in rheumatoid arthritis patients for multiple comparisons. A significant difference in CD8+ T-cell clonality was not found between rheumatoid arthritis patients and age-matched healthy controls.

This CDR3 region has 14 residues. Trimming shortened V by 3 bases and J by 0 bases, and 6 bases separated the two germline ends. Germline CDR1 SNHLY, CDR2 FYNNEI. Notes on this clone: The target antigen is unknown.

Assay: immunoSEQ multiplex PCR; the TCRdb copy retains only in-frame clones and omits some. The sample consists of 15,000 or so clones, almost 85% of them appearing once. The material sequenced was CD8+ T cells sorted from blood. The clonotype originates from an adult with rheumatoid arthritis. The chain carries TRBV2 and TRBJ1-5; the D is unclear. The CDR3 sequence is CASSDYASNQPQHF. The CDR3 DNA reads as TGTGCCAGCAGTGATTACGCTAGCAATCAGCCCCAGCATTTT.